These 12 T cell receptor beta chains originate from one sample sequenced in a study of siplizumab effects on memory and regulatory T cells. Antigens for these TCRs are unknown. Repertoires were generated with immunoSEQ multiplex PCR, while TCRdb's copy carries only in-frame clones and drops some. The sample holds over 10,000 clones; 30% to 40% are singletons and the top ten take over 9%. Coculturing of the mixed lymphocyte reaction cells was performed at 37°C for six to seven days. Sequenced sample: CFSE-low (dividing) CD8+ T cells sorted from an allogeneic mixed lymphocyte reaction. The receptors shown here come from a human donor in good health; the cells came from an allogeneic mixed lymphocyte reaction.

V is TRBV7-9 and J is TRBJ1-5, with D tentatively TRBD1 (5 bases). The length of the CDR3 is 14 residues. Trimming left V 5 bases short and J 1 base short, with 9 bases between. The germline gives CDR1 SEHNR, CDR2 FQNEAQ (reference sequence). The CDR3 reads CASSPRDSNQPQHF. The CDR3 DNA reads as TGTGCCAGCAGCCCCCGGGACAGCAATCAGCCCCAGCATTTT.

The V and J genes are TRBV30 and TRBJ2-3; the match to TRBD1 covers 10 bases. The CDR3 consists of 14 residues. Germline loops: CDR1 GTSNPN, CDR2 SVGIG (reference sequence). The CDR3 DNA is TGTGCATTCGACAGGGGGCAGGGGGGGGATACGCAGTATTTT. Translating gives CAFDRGQGGDTQYF.

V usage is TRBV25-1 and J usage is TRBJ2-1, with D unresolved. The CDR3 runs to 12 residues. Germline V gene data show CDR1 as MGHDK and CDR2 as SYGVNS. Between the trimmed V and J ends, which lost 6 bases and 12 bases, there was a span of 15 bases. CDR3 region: CASSFPVLGQFF. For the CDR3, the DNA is TGTGCCAGCAGCTTCCCGGTTTTGGGGCAGTTCTTC.

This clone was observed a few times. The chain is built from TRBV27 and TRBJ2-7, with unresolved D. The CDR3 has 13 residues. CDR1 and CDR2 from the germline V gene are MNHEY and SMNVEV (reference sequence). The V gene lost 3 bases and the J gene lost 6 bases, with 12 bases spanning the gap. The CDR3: CASSLGTPSEQYF. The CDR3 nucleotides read TGTGCCAGCAGTTTGGGCACCCCAAGCGAGCAGTACTTC.

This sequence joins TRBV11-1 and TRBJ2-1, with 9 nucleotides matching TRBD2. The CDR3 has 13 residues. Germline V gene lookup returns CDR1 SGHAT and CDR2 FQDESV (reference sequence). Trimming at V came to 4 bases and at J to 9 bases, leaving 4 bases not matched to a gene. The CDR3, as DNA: TGTGCCAGCAGCTCCGGGACTAGCATTGAGCAGTTCTTC. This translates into CASSSGTSIEQFF.

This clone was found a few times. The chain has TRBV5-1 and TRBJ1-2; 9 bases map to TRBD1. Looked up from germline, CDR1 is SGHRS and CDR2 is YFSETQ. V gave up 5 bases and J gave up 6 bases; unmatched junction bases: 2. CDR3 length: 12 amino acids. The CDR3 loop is CASRGQGNGYTF. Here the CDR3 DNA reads TGCGCCAGCAGGGGACAGGGTAATGGCTACACCTTC.

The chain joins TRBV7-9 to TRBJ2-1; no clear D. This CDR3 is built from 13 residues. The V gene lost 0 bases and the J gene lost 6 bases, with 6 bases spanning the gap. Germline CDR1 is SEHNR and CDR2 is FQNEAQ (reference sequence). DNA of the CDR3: TGTGCCAGCAGCTTAGCTTCATTCAATGAGCAGTTCTTC. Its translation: CASSLASFNEQFF.

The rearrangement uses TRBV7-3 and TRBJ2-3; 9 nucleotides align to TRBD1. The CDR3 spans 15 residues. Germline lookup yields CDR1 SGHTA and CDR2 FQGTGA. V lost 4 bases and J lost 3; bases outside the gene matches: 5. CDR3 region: CASSSTGGGTDTQYF. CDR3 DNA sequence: TGTGCCAGCAGCTCGACAGGGGGTGGTACAGATACGCAGTATTTT.

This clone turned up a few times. The CDR3 here is CASSPGTAGEKLFF. The DNA of the CDR3 is TGTGCCAGTAGTCCCGGGACGGCGGGTGAAAAACTGTTTTTT. The chain is built from TRBV19 and TRBJ1-4, with a weak D call TRBD1 (5 bases). The germline V and J ends were trimmed by 5 bases and 7 bases, with 14 bases remaining between them. Germline CDR1 LNHDA, CDR2 SQIVND (reference sequence). The CDR3 is made up of 14 amino acids.

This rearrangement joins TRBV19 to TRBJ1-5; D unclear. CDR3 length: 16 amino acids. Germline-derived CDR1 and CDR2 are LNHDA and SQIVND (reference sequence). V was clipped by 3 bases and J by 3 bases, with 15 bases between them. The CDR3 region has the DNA TGTGCCAGTAGTATCTTAGCGGGAAATACCAATCAGCCCCAGCATTTT. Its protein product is CASSILAGNTNQPQHF. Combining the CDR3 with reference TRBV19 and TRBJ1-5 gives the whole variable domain DGGITQSPKYLFRKEGQNVTLSCEQNLNHDAMYWYRQDPGQGLRLIYYSQIVNDFQKGDIAEGYSVSREKKESFPLTVTSAQKNPTAFYLCASSILAGNTNQPQHFGDGTRLSIL.

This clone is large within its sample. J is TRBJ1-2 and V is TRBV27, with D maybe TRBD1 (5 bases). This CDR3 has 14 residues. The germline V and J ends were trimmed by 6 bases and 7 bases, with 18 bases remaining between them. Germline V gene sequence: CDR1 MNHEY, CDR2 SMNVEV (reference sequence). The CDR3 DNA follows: TGTGCCAGCAGCCTCGGGGCCCGGGGAGTTGGCTACACCTTC. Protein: CASSLGARGVGYTF.

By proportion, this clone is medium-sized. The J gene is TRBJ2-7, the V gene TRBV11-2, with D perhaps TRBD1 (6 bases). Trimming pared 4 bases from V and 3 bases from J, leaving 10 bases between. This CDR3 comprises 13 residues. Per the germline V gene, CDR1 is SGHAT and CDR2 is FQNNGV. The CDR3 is CASSSGVGYEQYF. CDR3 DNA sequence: TGTGCCAGCAGCTCAGGGGTGGGCTACGAGCAGTACTTC.